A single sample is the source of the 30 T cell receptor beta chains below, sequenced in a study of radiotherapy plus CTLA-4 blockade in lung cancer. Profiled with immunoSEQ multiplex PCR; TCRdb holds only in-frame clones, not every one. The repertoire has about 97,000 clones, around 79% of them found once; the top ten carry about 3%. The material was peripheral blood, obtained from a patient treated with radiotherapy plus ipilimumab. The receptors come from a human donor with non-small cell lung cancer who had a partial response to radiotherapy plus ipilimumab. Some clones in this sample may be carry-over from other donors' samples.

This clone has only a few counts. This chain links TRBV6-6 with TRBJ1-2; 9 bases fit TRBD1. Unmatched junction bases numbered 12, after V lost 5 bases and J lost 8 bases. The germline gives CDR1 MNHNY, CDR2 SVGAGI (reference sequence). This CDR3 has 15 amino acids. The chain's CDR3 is CASSNRGRRLYGYTF. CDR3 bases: TGTGCCAGCAGTAACAGGGGGCGCAGACTCTACGGCTACACCTTC.

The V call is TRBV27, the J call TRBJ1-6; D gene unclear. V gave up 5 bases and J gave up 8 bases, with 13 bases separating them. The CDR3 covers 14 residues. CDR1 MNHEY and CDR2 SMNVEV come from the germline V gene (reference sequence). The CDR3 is CASSQVPGDSPLHF. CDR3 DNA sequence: TGTGCCAGCAGTCAGGTTCCCGGGGATTCACCCCTCCACTTT.

CDR3 in DNA: TGCGCCAGCAGCTTGGGTGGCGGATTGGAGACCCAGTACTTC. Translated, it gives CASSLGGGLETQYF. The chain links TRBV5-1 to TRBJ2-5; the D is unclear. CDR1 and CDR2 from the germline V gene are SGHRS and YFSETQ. The CDR3 has 14 amino acids. The germline V and J ends were trimmed by 0 bases and 5 bases, with 11 bases remaining between them.

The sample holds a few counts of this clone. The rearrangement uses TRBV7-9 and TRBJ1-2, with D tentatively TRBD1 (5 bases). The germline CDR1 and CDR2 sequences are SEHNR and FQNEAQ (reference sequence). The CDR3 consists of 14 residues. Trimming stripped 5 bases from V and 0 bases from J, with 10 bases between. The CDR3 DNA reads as TGTGCCAGCAGCCTGACAGTAGCTAACTATGGCTACACCTTC. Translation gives CASSLTVANYGYTF.

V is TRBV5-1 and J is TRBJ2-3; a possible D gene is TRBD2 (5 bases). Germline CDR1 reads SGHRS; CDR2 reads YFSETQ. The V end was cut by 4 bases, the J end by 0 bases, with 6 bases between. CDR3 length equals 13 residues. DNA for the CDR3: TGCGCCAGCAGCACGGGGAGCACAGATACGCAGTATTTT. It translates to CASSTGSTDTQYF.

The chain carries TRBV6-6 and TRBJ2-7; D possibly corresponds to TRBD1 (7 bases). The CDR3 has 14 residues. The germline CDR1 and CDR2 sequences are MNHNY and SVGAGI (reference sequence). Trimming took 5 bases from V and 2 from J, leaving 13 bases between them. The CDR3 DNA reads TGTGCCAGCAGTCGGCGGGACAGCGCCTACGAGCAGTACTTC. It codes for CASSRRDSAYEQYF.

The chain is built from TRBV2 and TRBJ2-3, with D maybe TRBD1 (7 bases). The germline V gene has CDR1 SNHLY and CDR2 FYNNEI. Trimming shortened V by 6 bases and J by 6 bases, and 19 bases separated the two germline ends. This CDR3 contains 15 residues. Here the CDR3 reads CASSPDRMGRDTQYF. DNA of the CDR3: TGTGCCAGCAGCCCGGACAGGATGGGGAGGGATACGCAGTATTTT. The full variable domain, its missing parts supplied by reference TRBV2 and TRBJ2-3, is EPEVTQTPSHQVTQMGQEVILRCVPISNHLYFYWYRQILGQKVEFLVSFYNNEISEKSEIFDDQFSVERPDGSNFTLKIRSTKLEDSAMYFCASSPDRMGRDTQYFGPGTRLTVL.

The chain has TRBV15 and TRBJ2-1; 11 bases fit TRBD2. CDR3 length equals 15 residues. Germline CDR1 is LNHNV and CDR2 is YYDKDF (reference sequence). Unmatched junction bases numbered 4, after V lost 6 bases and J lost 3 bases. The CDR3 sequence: CATRIGLAGYNEQFF. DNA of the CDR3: TGTGCCACCAGGATTGGACTAGCGGGCTACAATGAGCAGTTCTTC.

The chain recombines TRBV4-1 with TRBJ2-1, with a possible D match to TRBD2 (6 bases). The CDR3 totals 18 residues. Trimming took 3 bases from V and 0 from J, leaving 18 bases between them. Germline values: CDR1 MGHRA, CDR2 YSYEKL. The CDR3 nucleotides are TGCGCCAGCAGCCACATCATCGGGGGTACCAGCTCCTACAATGAGCAGTTCTTC. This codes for CASSHIIGGTSSYNEQFF.

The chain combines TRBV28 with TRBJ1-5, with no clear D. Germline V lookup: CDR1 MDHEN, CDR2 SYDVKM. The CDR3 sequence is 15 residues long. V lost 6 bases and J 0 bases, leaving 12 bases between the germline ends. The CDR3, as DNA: TGTGCCAGCAGATACCCCGGGGATAGCAATCAGCCCCAGCATTTT. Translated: CASRYPGDSNQPQHF.

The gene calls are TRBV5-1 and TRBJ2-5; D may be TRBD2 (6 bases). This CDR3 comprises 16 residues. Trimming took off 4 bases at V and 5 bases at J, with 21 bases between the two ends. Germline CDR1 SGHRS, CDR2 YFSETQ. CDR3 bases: TGCGCCAGCAGCCCGGGGGAAGTGGTAGCCGGGGAGACCCAGTACTTC. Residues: CASSPGEVVAGETQYF.

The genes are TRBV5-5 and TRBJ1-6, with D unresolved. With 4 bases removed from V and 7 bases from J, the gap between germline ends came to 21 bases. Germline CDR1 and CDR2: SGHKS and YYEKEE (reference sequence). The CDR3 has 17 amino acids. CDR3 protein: CASSRLGGLSPNSPLHF. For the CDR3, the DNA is TGTGCCAGCAGCCGTCTTGGAGGGCTGTCCCCCAATTCACCCCTCCACTTT.

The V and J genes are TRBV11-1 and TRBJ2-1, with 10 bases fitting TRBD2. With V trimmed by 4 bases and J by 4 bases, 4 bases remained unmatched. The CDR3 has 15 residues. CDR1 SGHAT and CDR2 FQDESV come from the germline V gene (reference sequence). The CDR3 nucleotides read TGTGCCAGCAGCTACGGACTAGCGGATTACAATGAGCAGTTCTTC. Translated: CASSYGLADYNEQFF.

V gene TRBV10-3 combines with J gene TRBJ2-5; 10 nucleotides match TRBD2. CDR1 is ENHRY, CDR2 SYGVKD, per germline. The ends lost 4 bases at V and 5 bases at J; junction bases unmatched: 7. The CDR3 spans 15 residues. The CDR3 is CAISAGSGGTETQYF. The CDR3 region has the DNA TGTGCCATCAGTGCGGGTAGCGGGGGGACGGAGACCCAGTACTTC.

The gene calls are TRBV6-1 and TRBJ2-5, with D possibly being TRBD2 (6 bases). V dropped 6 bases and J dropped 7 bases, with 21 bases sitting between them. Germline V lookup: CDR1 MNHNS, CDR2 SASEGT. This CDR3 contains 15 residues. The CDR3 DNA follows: TGTGCCAGCAGCGAGAGCGTGTCGGGAGTGGGGACCCAGTACTTC. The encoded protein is CASSESVSGVGTQYF.

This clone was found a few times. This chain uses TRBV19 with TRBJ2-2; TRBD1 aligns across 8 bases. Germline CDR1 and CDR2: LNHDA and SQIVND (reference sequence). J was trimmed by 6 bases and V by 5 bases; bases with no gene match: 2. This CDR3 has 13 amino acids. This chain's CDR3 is CASSQTGAGELFF. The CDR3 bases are TGTGCCAGTAGTCAGACAGGGGCCGGGGAGCTGTTTTTT.

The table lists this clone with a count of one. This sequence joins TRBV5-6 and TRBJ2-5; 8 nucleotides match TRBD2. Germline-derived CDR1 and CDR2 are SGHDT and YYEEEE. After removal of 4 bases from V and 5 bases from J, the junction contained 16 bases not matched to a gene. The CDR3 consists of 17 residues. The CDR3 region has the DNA TGTGCCAGCAGCCGTGGGTTAGCGGGGAAATGGATGGAGACCCAGTACTTC. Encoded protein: CASSRGLAGKWMETQYF.

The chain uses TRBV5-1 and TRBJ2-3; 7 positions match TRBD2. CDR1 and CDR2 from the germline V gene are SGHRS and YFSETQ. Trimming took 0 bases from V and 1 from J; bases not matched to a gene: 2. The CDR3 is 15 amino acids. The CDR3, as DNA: TGCGCCAGCAGCTTGGTAGGGAGGGGCACAGATACGCAGTATTTT. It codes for CASSLVGRGTDTQYF.

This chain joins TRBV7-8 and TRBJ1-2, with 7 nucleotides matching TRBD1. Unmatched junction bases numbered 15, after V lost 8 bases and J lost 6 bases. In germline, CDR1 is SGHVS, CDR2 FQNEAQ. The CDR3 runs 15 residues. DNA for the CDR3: TGTGCCAGCGGCCCAGGGGGTCAGAGGACCGATGGCTACACCTTC. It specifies CASGPGGQRTDGYTF.

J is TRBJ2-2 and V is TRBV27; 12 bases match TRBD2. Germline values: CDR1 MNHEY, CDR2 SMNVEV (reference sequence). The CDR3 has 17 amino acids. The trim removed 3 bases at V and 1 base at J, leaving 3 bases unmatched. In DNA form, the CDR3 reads TGTGCCAGCAGTTTCCTAGCGGGAGGGTGGAACACCGGGGAGCTGTTTTTT. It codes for CASSFLAGGWNTGELFF.

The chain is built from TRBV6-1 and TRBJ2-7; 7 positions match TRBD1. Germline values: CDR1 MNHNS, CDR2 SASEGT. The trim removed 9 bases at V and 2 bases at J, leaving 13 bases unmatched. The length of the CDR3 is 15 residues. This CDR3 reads CASVKGSTGPYEQYF. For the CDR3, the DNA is TGTGCCAGTGTTAAGGGATCGACAGGGCCCTACGAGCAGTACTTC.

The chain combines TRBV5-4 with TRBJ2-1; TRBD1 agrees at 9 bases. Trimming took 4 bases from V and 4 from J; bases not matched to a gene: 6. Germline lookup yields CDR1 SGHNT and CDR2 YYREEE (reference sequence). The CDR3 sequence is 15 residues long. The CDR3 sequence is CASSLRDRAYNEQFF. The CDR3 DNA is TGTGCCAGCAGCCTCAGGGACAGGGCTTACAATGAGCAGTTCTTC. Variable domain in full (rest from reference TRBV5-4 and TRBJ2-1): ETGVTQSPTHLIKTRGQQVTLRCSSQSGHNTVSWYQQALGQGPQFIFQYYREEENGRGNFPPRFSGLQFPNYSSELNVNALELDDSALYLCASSLRDRAYNEQFFGPGTRLTVL.

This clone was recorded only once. The CDR3 protein is CASSETGALEQYF. In DNA form, the CDR3 reads TGTGCCAGCAGCGAAACAGGGGCCCTGGAGCAGTACTTC. The chain uses TRBV6-1 and TRBJ2-7, with 7 positions matching TRBD1. This CDR3 comprises 13 residues. V lost 6 bases to trimming and J lost 7 bases; unmatched junction nucleotides: 9. Germline CDR1 reads MNHNS; CDR2 reads SASEGT.

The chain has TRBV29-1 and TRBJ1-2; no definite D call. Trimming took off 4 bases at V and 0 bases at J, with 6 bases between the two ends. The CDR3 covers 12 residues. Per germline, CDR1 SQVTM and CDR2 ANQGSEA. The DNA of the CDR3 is TGCAGCGTTGGTCAGACTAACTATGGCTACACCTTC. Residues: CSVGQTNYGYTF.

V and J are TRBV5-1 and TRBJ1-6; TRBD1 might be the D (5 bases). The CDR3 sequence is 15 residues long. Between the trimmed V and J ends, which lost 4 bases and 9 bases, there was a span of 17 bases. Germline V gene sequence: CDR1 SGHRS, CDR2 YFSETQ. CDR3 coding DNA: TGCGCCAGCAGCGAGGGGACTCACCGACTTTCACCCCTCCACTTT. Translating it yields CASSEGTHRLSPLHF.

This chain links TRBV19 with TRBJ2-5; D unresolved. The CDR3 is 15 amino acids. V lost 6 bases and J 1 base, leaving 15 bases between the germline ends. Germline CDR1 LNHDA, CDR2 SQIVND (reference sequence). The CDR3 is CASSFATTGQETQYF. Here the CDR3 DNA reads TGTGCCAGTAGCTTTGCGACGACGGGCCAAGAGACCCAGTACTTC.

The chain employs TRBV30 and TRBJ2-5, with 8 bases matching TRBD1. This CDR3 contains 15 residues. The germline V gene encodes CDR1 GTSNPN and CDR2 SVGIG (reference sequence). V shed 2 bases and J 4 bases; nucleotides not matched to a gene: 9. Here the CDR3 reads CAWSILQGGAETQYF. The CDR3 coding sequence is TGTGCCTGGAGTATTTTACAGGGGGGCGCAGAGACCCAGTACTTC. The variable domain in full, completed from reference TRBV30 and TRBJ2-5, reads SQTIHQWPATLVQPVGSPLSLECTVEGTSNPNLYWYRQAAGRGLQLLFYSVGIGQISSEVPQNLSASRPQDRQFILSSKKLLLSDSGFYLCAWSILQGGAETQYFGPGTRLLVL.

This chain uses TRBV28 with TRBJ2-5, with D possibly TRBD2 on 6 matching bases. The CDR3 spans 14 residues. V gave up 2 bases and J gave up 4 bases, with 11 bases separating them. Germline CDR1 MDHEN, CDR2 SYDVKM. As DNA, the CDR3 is TGTGCCAGCAGTTTAGGAGGGAAAACAGAGACCCAGTACTTC. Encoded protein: CASSLGGKTETQYF.

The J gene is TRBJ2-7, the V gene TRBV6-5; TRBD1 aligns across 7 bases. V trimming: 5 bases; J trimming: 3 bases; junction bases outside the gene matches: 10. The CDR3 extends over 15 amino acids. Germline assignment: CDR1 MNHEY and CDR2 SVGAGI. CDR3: CASSGLGQILYEQYF. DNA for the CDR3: TGTGCCAGCAGTGGACTGGGACAGATACTCTACGAGCAGTACTTC.

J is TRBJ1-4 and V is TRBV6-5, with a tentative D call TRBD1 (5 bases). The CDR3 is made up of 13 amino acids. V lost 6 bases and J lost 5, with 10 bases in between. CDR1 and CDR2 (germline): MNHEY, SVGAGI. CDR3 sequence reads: CASSRQINEKLFF. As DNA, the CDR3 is TGTGCCAGCAGCAGACAGATAAATGAAAAACTGTTTTTT.